This T cell receptor beta chain is drawn from a study of T cell clonotyping in hematopoietic cell transplantation. This table comes from immunoSEQ multiplex PCR, and its TCRdb copy is limited to in-frame clones, with some not included. The data contain fewer than 45,000 clones, approximately 88% of them singletons. The germline V and J ends were trimmed by 0 bases and 3 bases, with 9 bases remaining between them. The CDR3 covers 15 residues. Per the germline V gene, CDR1 is MNHEY and CDR2 is SVGAGI. Study-wide points: After transplant, recipient diversity fell while pathologically expanded clonotypes grew through day 180.

Regarding this clone: The antigen remains undetermined.

The sequencing sample was made of peripheral blood mononuclear cells. This receptor was taken from a woman aged 40 to 49 in good health. Some clones in this sample may be carry-over from other donors' samples. The chain is built from TRBV6-5 and TRBJ1-5, with D hard to call. As DNA, the CDR3 is TGTGCCAGCAGTTACTCGAAAAGGAACAATCAGCCCCAGCATTTT. Its protein is CASSYSKRNNQPQHF.